Listed below are T cell receptor beta chains from one sample, sequenced in a study of shared clonotypes between healthy human individuals. TCRdb's copy holds only in-frame clones and misses some; the assay was immunoSEQ multiplex PCR. The table shows more than 2 million clones, with about 95% occurring only once. Sequencing was performed on naive CD8+ T cells sorted from blood. The receptor source for this set is a man aged 18 to 29 in good health. Each CDR3 is given with its conserved first and last residue. The D gene is left open where the match is weak. Expanded clones are given a class, and other clones once, few, many or no size at all.

size	D	V	J	DNA	CDR3
.	TRBD1	TRBV6-5	TRBJ2-3	TGTGCCAGCAGTTCCGACAGGGCGGATACGCAGTATTTT	CASSSDRADTQYF
once	TRBD1	TRBV27	TRBJ2-7	TGTGCCAGCAGTGCCGGGACAGGGGGCTTCTGGTACGAGCAGTACTTC	CASSAGTGGFWYEQYF
once	.	TRBV7-9	TRBJ1-1	TGTGCCAGCGACGGGGAAATGAACACTGAAGCTTTCTTT	CASDGEMNTEAFF
.	TRBD1	TRBV18	TRBJ2-7	TGTGCCAGCTCCCTGGGACAGGGGGTCTACGAGCAGTACTTC	CASSLGQGVYEQYF
.	.	TRBV28	TRBJ2-7	TGTGCCAGCAGTTTAAACCAGGCCGAGCAGTACTTC	CASSLNQAEQYF
.	.	TRBV27	TRBJ2-7	TGTGCCAGCAGTTTATCTTTAGGGAGTATCTCCTACGAGCAGTACTTC	CASSLSLGSISYEQYF
.	.	TRBV2	TRBJ1-2	TGTGCCACCGGTCCAGGGTTTAACTATGGCTACACCTTC	CATGPGFNYGYTF
.	TRBD2	TRBV4-3	TRBJ2-1	TGCGCCAGCAGCCCAAGCGGGATCTCCTACAATGAGCAGTTCTTC	CASSPSGISYNEQFF
.	TRBD1	TRBV4-1	TRBJ1-2	TGCGCCAGCAGCGACCGGGACAGTGTCTATGGCTACACCTTC	CASSDRDSVYGYTF
once	.	TRBV28	TRBJ1-4	TGTGCCAGCAGAACCCATCGGGCGGGAGAGGAAAAACTGTTTTTT	CASRTHRAGEEKLFF
.	TRBD1	TRBV7-2	TRBJ2-2	TGTGCCAGCAGTTTTACAGGGGGCGCCACCGGGGAGCTGTTTTTT	CASSFTGGATGELFF
.	.	TRBV5-6	TRBJ1-2	TGTGCCAGCAGCTTGGGCGCAGGTAGTGGCTACACCTTC	CASSLGAGSGYTF
.	TRBD1	TRBV9	TRBJ2-7	TGTGCCAGCAGCCCTGAGGACAGGGGACTCTACGAGCAGTACTTC	CASSPEDRGLYEQYF
.	.	TRBV28	TRBJ2-1	TGTGCCAGCAGTTCCCCCGGCCTTGGTGGTGAGCAGTTCTTC	CASSSPGLGGEQFF
.	TRBD1	TRBV5-8	TRBJ1-6	TGTGCCAGCAGCGGAACAGGGGGCGCGGCGGATTCACCCCTCCACTTT	CASSGTGGAADSPLHF
.	.	TRBV12-5	TRBJ2-5	TGTGCTAGTGGTCTAGGGACGCCTCAGTACTTC	CASGLGTPQYF
.	.	TRBV7-2	TRBJ1-1	TGTGCCAGCAGCCCGAGTATAGGCCCCGGGGACACTGAAGCTTTCTTT	CASSPSIGPGDTEAFF
.	TRBD2	TRBV9	TRBJ2-2	TGTGCCAGCAGCGTAACTCCGGGACTAGAGAACACCGGGGAGCTGTTTTTT	CASSVTPGLENTGELFF
.	.	TRBV27	TRBJ1-1	TGTGCCAGCAGTAATCAACCGGGACCTCAGGCGGAGGCTTTCTTT	CASSNQPGPQAEAFF
.	TRBD1	TRBV5-6	TRBJ1-4	TGTGCCAGCAGCCTCCAGGAACAGGGGGCATATGAAAAACTGTTTTTT	CASSLQEQGAYEKLFF
.	.	TRBV30	TRBJ2-5	TGTGCCTGGAGTGCCCAAGGGCAGGGAGAGTGGGAGACCCAGTACTTC	CAWSAQGQGEWETQYF
once	.	TRBV13	TRBJ2-5	TGTGCCAGCAGCTTATATGGGGGGGGCGAAGAGACCCAGTACTTC	CASSLYGGGEETQYF
.	.	TRBV19	TRBJ1-1	TGTGCCAGTAGTACTGGCTTTATTGAAGCTTTCTTT	CASSTGFIEAFF
once	.	TRBV9	TRBJ2-7	TGTGCCAGCAGCGCACACAAGGAGGGGGCGAATTACGAGCAGTACTTC	CASSAHKEGANYEQYF